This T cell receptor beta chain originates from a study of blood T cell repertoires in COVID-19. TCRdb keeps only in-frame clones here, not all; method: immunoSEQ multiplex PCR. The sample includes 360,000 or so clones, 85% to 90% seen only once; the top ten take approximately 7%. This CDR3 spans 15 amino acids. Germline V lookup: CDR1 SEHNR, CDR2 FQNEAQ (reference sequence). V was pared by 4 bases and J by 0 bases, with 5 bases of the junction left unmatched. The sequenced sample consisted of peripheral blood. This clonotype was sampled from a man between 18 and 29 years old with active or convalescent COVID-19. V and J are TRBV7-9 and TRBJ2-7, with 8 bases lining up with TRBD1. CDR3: CASSYRQGISYEQYF. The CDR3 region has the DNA TGTGCCAGCAGCTACAGACAGGGGATCTCCTACGAGCAGTACTTC.